The entry that follows covers one T cell receptor (beta chain) sequence. No antigen is known for it. Sampled while nominally healthy, donors likely had unrecorded immune exposures. This sample is part of a study of cytomegalovirus exposure and HLA in healthy donors. About the research overall: In an earlier analysis, around 120 million unique TCR beta sequences were found from about 190 million T cells.

Study-wide findings and caveats: Reportedly, cytomegalovirus status was diagnosed with high sensitivity and specificity. Sequencing likely generated an artifact that appeared as a cluster of highly shared sequence variants.

Primers included in the PCR were 60 Vbeta and 13 Jbeta primers. Sequenced by immunoSEQ multiplex PCR; TCRdb stores in-frame clones only, minus some. The sample carries some 180,000 clones, roughly 90% recorded once. This CDR3 is built from 16 residues. CDR1 and CDR2 from the germline V gene are SGHVS and FQNEAQ. Trimming took 1 base from V and 6 from J; bases not matched to a gene: 11. This receptor was obtained from a boy aged 2-15 years in good health and CMV-seronegative. Sequencing was done on a sample of PBMCs. The rearrangement joins TRBV7-8 to TRBJ2-7; TRBD1 aligns across 8 bases. This CDR3 is CASSLGWILTGGEQYF. The CDR3 region has the DNA TGTGCCAGCAGCTTAGGATGGATCCTCACAGGGGGCGAGCAGTACTTC.